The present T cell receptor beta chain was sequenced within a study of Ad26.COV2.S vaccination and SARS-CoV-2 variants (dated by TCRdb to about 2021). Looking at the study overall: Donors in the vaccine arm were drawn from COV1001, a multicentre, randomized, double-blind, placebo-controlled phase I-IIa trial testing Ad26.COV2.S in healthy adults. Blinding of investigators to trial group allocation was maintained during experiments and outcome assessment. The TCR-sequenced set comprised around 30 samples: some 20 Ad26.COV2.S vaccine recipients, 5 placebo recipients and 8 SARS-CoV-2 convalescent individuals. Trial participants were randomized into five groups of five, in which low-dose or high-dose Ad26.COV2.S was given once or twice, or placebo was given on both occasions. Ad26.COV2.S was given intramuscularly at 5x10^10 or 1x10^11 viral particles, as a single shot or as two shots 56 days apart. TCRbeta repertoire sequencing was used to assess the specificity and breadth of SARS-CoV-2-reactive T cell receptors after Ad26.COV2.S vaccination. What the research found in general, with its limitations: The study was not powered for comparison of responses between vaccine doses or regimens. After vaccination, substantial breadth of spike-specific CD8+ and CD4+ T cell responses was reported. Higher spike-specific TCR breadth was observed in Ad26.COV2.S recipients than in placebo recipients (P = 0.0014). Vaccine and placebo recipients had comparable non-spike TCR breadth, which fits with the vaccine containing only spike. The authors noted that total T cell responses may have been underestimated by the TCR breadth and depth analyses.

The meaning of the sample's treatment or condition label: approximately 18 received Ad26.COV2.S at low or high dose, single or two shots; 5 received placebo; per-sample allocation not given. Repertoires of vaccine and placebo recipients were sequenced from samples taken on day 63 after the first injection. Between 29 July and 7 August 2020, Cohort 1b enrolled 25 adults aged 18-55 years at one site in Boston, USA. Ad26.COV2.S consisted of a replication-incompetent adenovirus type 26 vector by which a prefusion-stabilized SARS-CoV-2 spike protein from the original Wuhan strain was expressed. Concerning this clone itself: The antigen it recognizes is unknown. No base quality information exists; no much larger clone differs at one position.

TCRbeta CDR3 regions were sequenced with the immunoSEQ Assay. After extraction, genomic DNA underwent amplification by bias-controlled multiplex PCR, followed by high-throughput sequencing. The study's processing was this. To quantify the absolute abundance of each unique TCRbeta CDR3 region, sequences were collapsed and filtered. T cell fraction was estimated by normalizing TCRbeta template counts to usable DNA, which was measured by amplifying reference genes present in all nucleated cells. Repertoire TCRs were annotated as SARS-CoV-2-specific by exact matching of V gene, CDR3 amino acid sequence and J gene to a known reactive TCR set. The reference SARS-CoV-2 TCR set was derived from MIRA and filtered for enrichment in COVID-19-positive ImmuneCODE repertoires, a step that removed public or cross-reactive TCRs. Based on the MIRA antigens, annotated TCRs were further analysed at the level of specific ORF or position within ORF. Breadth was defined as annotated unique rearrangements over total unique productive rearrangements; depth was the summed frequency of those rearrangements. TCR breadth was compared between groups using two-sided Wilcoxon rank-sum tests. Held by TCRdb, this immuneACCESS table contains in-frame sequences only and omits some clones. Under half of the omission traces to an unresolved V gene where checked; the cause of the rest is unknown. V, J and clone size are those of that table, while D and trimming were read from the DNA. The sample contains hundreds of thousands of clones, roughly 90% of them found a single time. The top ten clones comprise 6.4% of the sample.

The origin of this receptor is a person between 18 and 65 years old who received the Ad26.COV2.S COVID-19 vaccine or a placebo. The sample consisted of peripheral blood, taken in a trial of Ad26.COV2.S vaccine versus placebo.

The encoded CDR3 is CASSLVGGDQPQHF. The DNA sequence follows: TGCGCCAGCAGCTTGGTTGGGGGCGACCAGCCCCAGCATTTT. Recombination connected TRBV5-1 to TRBJ1-5; the best D guess is TRBD1, with 6 bases matching. V is reduced by 0 bases and J by 7 bases, leaving a spacing of 11 bases between them. Reading the germline V gene gives CDR1 SGHRS and CDR2 YFSETQ. From cysteine to phenylalanine, the CDR3 is 14 amino acids long. Only CDR3 DNA remains: 42 bases, in frame from the first base.